Below, one T cell receptor beta chain is given with its context. These data belong to a study of T cell responses to AZD1222 COVID-19 vaccine. Some clones are missing from TCRdb's copy, which holds only in-frame ones; the method was immunoSEQ multiplex PCR. Among 100,000 to 120,000 clones listed, about 88% were seen once. The receptor's source is an adult in good health. This sample comprised peripheral blood, obtained on day 0 of AZD1222 vaccination.

The CDR3 sequence is CASSQAADYSNQPQHF. Here the CDR3 DNA reads TGCGCCAGCAGCCAAGCTGCGGATTATAGCAATCAGCCCCAGCATTTT. This chain connects TRBV4-1 to TRBJ1-5; unclear D gene. Per the germline V gene, CDR1 is MGHRA and CDR2 is YSYEKL. The CDR3 runs 16 residues. Trimming removed 1 base at V and 0 bases at J, with 10 bases between.